The 7 T cell receptor beta chains presented below share a single source sample, sequenced in a study of blood T cell repertoires in COVID-19. The assay was immunoSEQ multiplex PCR, and TCRdb's table has in-frame clones only and misses some. Of just under 350,000 clones in the sample, about 90% were seen once. Sequenced sample: peripheral blood. The receptors come from a woman aged 18 to 35 who had recovered from COVID-19.

The chain has TRBV2 and TRBJ1-5; 7 bases are a match to TRBD1. V trimming: 1 base; J trimming: 1 base; junction bases outside the gene matches: 4. The CDR3 runs to 16 residues. Germline CDR1 SNHLY, CDR2 FYNNEI. The CDR3 spells CASSEGVTGSNQPQHF. The DNA for the CDR3 is TGTGCCAGCAGTGAAGGGGTGACAGGGAGCAATCAGCCCCAGCATTTT.

The rearrangement links TRBV5-5 to TRBJ2-1; 8 bases match TRBD2. Germline assignment: CDR1 SGHKS and CDR2 YYEKEE (reference sequence). With V trimmed by 0 bases and J by 0 bases, 8 bases remained unmatched. The CDR3 spans 18 residues. Written as DNA, the CDR3 is TGTGCCAGCAGCTTGGTCAGTGGCGGGAGGACCTCCTACAATGAGCAGTTCTTC. The encoded protein is CASSLVSGGRTSYNEQFF.

This chain links TRBV18 with TRBJ1-1; D gene ambiguous. The CDR3 covers 15 residues. Germline CDR1 reads KGHSH; CDR2 reads LQKENI. Trimming removed 0 bases from V and 1 base from J, with 9 bases in between. In DNA, the CDR3 is TGTGCCAGCTCACCACCACGGGGAAGGAACACTGAAGCTTTCTTT. Its translation: CASSPPRGRNTEAFF.

The V and J genes are TRBV9 and TRBJ2-1, with D perhaps matching TRBD2 (6 bases). Germline CDR1 and CDR2: SGDLS and YYNGEE. With 0 bases removed from V and 0 bases from J, the gap between germline ends came to 10 bases. CDR3 length: 16 residues. The CDR3 DNA is TGTGCCAGCAGCGTAGGGGGGACTGACTCCTACAATGAGCAGTTCTTC. It translates to CASSVGGTDSYNEQFF.

This clone was seen once. This rearrangement joins TRBV3-1 (or the pseudogene TRBV3-2) to TRBJ2-1; D gene unclear. CDR3 length equals 13 residues. In germline, CDR1 is LGHDT, CDR2 YNNKEL (reference sequence). The germline V and J ends were trimmed by 1 base and 4 bases, with 5 bases remaining between them. The CDR3 protein is CASSQGQYNEQFF. DNA of the CDR3: TGTGCCAGCAGCCAAGGGCAGTACAATGAGCAGTTCTTC.

This chain uses TRBV7-2 with TRBJ1-5, with unresolved D. The CDR3 loop spans 14 amino acids. V dropped 2 bases and J dropped 2 bases, with 7 bases sitting between them. Germline V CDR1 and CDR2: SGHTA, FQGNSA. CDR3 nucleotides: TGTGCCAGCAGCTTACGCGGTGGCAATCAGCCCCAGCATTTT. Translated, it gives CASSLRGGNQPQHF.

CDR3 region: CASTIGGGGTEAFF. The CDR3 bases are TGTGCCAGCACAATAGGTGGGGGAGGGACTGAAGCTTTCTTT. The chain uses TRBV7-8 and TRBJ1-1, with D maybe TRBD1 (5 bases). The CDR3 covers 14 residues. V was pared by 7 bases and J by 5 bases, with 17 bases between. Germline V gene sequence: CDR1 SGHVS, CDR2 FQNEAQ.